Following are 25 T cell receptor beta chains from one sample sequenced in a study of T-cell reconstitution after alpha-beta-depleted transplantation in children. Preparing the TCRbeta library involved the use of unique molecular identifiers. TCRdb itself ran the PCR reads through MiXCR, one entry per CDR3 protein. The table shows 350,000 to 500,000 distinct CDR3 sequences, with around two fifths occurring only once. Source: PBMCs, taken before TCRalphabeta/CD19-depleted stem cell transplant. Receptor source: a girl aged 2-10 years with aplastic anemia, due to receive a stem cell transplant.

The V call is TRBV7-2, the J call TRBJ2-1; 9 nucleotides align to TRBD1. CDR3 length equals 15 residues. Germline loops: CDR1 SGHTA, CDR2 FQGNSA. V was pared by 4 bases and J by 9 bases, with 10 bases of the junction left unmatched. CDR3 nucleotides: TGTGCCAGCAGCTCCGCGGGACAGGGTAACGGTGAGCAGTTCTTC. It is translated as CASSSAGQGNGEQFF.

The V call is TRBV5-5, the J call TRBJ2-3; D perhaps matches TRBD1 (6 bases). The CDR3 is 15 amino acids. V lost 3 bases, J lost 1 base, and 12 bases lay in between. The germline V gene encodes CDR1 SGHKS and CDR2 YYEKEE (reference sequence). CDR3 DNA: TGTGCCAGCAGCTGGGACATTGGGGGCACAGATACGCAGTATTTT. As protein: CASSWDIGGTDTQYF.

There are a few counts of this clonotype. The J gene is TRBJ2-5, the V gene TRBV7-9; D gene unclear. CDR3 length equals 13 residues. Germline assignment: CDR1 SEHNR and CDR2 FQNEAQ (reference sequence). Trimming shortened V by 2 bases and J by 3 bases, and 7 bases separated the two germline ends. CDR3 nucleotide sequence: TGTGCCAGCAGCTTATACTCGGAAGAGACCCAGTACTTC. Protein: CASSLYSEETQYF. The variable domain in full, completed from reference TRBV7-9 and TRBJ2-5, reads DTGVSQNPRHKITKRGQNVTFRCDPISEHNRLYWYRQTLGQGPEFLTYFQNEAQLEKSRLLSDRFSAERPKGSFSTLEIQRTEQGDSAMYLCASSLYSEETQYFGPGTRLLVL.

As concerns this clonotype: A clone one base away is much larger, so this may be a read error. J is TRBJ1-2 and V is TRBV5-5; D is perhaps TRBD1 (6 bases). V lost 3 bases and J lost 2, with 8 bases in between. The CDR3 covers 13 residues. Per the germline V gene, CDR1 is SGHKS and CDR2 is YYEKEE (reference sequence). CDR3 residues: CASSSGQNYGYTF. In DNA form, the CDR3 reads TGTGCCAGCAGCTCCGGACAGAACTATGGCTACACCTTC.

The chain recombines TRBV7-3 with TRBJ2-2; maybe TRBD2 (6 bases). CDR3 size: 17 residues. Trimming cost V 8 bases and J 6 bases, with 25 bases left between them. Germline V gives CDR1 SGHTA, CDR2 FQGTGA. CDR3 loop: CASRPGLPIPGSGELFF. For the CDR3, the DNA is TGTGCCAGCCGACCGGGACTTCCTATTCCCGGATCCGGGGAGCTGTTTTTT.

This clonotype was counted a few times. The CDR3 protein is CASRKRSDQETQYF. In nucleotides, the CDR3 is TGTGCCAGCAGAAAAAGGTCAGATCAAGAGACCCAGTACTTC. The rearrangement joins TRBV7-8 to TRBJ2-5; D gene ambiguous. The CDR3 length is 14 residues. V was clipped by 6 bases and J by 2 bases, with 13 bases between them. From germline, CDR1 is SGHVS and CDR2 FQNEAQ.

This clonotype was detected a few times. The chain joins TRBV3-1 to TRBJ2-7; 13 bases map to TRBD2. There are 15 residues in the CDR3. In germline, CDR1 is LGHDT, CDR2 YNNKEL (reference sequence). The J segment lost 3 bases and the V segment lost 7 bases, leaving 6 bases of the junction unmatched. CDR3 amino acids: CASTGTSGAYYEQYF. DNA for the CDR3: TGTGCCAGCACCGGGACTAGCGGGGCGTACTACGAGCAGTACTTC.

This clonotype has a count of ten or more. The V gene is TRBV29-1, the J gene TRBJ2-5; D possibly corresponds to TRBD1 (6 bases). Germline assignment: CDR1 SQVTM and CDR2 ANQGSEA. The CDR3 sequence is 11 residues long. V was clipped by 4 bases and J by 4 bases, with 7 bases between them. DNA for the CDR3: TGCAGCGTTGCAGGGGTAGAGACCCAGTACTTC. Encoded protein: CSVAGVETQYF.

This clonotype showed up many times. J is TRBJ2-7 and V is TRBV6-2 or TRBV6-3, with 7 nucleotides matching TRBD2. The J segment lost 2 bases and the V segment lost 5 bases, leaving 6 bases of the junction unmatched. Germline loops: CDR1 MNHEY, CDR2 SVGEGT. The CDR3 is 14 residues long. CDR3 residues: CASSLIGLAYEQYF. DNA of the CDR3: TGTGCCAGCAGTCTTATTGGACTAGCCTACGAGCAGTACTTC.

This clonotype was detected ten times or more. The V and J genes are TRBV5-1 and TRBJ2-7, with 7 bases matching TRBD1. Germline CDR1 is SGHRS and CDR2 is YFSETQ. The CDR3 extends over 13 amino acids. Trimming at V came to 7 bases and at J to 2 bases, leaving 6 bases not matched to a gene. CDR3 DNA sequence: TGCGCCAGCCGGACAGGAACAACCTACGAGCAGTACTTC. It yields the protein CASRTGTTYEQYF.

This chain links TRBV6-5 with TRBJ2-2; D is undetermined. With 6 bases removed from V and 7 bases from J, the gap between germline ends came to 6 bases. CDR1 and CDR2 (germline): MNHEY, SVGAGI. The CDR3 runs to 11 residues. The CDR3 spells CASRENGELFF. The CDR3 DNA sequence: TGTGCCAGCAGAGAAAACGGGGAGCTGTTTTTT.

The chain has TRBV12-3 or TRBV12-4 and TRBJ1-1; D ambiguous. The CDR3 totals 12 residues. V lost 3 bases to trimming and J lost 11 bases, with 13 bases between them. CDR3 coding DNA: TGTGCCAGCAGTTTTGGCGCCGGGAGGGCTTTCTTT. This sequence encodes CASSFGAGRAFF.

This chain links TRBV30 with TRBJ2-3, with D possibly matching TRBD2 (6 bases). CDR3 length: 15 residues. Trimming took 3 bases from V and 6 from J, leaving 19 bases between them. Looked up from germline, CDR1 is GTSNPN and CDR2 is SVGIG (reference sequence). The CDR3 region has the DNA TGTGCCTGGAGGTCAGGCGGGGCGGTGGGGGATACGCAGTATTTT. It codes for CAWRSGGAVGDTQYF.

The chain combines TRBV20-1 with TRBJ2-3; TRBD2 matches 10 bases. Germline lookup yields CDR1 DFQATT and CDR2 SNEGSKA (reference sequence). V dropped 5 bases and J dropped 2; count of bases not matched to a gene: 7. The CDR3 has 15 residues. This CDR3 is CSAGGLAEPTDTQYF. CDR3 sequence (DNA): TGCAGTGCTGGCGGACTAGCGGAACCCACAGATACGCAGTATTTT.

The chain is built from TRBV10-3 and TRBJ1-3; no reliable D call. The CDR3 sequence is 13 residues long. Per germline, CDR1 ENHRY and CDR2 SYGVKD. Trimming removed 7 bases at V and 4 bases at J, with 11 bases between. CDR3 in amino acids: CAINTAGGNTIYF. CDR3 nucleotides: TGTGCCATCAACACAGCCGGAGGAAACACCATATATTTT.

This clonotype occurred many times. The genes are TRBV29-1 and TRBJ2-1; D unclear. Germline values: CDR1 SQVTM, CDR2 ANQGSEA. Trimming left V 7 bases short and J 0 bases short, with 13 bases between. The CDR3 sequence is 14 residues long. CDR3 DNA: TGCAGCGGGGTTCGAGAGAGCTCCTACAATGAGCAGTTCTTC. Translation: CSGVRESSYNEQFF.

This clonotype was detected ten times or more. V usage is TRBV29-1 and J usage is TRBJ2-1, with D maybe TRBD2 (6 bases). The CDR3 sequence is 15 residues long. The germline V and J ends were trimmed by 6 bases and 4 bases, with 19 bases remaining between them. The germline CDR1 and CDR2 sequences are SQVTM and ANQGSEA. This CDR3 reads CSVERGGHTYNEQFF. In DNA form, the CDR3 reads TGCAGCGTGGAAAGGGGAGGACACACATACAATGAGCAGTTCTTC.

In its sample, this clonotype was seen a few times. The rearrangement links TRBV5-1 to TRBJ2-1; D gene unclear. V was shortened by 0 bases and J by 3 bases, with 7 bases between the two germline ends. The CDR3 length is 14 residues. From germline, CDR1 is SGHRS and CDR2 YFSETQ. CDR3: CASSLDDHYNEQFF. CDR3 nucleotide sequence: TGCGCCAGCAGCTTGGATGATCACTACAATGAGCAGTTCTTC.

As DNA, the CDR3 is TGCAGTGCTAGGGGGGGGCCATGGGAAGAGCAGTTCTTC. Its protein is CSARGGPWEEQFF. The gene calls are TRBV20-1 and TRBJ2-1; perhaps TRBD2 as D (7 bases). Trimming removed 3 bases at V and 10 bases at J, with 16 bases between. CDR1 is DFQATT, CDR2 SNEGSKA, per germline (reference sequence). The CDR3 is made up of 13 amino acids.

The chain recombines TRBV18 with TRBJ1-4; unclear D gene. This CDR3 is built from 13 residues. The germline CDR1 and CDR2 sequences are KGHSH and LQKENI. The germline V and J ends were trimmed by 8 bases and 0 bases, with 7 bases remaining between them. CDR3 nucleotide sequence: TGTGCCAGCCGACAAGCAACTAATGAAAAACTGTTTTTT. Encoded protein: CASRQATNEKLFF.

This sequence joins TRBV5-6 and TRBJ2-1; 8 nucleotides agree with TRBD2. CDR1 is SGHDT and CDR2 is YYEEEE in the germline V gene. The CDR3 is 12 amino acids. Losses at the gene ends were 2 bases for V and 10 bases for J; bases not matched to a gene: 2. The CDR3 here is CASSLLAEEQFF. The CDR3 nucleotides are TGTGCCAGCAGCTTACTAGCGGAGGAGCAGTTCTTC. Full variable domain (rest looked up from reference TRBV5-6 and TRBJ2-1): DAGVTQSPTHLIKTRGQQVTLRCSPKSGHDTVSWYQQALGQGPQFIFQYYEEEERQRGNFPDRFSGHQFPNYSSELNVNALLLGDSALYLCASSLLAEEQFFGPGTRLTVL.

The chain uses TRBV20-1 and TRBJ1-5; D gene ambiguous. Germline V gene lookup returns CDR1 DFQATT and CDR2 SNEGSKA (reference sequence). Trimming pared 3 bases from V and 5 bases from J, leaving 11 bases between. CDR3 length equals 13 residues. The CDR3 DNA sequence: TGCAGTGCTAGCGGCAGCGTACATCAGCCCCAGCATTTT. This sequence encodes CSASGSVHQPQHF.

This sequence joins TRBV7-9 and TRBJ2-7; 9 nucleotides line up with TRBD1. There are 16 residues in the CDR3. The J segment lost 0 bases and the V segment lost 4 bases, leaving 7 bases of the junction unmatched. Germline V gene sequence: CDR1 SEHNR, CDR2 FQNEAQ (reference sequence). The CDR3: CASSSGDRESSYEQYF. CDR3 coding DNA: TGTGCCAGCAGCTCAGGGGACAGGGAAAGCTCCTACGAGCAGTACTTC.

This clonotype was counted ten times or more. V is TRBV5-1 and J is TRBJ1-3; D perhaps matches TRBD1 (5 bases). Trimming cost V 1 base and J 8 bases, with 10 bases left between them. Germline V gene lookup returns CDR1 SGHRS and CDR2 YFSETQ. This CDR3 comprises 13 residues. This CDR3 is CASSLRTGDTIYF. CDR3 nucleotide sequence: TGCGCCAGCAGCTTGCGAACGGGGGACACCATATATTTT.

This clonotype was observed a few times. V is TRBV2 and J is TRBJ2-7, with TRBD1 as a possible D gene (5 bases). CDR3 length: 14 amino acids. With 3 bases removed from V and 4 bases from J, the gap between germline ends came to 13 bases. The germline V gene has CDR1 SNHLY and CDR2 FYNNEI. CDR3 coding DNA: TGTGCCAGCAGTGATGAAGGGGCCCCGTACGAGCAGTACTTC. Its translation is CASSDEGAPYEQYF.